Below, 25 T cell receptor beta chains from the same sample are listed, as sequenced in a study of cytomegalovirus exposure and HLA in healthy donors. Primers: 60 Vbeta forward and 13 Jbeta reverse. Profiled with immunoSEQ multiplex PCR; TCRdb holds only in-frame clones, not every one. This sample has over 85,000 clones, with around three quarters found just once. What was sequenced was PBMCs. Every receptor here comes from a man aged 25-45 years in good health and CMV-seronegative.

In DNA form, the CDR3 reads TGCGCCAGCAGCTCCTTGAGATCACGGGGCTACACCTTC. Protein: CASSSLRSRGYTF. The V call is TRBV5-1, the J call TRBJ1-2; D gene ambiguous. Germline-derived CDR1 and CDR2 are SGHRS and YFSETQ. This CDR3 has 13 residues. V gave up 3 bases and J gave up 8 bases, with 14 bases separating them.

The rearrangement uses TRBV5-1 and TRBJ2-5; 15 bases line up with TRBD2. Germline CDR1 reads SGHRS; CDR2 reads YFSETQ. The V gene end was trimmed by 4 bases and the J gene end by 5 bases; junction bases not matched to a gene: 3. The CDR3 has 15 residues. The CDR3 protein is CASSRGTSGGETQYF. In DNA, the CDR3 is TGCGCCAGCAGCCGAGGGACTAGCGGGGGGGAGACCCAGTACTTC.

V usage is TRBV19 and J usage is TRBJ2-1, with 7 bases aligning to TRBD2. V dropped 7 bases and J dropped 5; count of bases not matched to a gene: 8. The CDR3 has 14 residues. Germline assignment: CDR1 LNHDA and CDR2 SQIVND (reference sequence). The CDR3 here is CASKPGGINNEQFF. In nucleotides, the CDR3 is TGTGCCAGTAAACCCGGGGGGATTAACAATGAGCAGTTCTTC.

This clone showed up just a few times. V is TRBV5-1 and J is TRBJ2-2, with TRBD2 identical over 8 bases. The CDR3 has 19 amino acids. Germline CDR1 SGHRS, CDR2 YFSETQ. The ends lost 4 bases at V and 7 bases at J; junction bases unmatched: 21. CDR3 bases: TGCGCCAGCAGCGACGCGCGCCACTCAGCGGGAGAAAAGGTCGGGGAGCTGTTTTTT. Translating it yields CASSDARHSAGEKVGELFF.

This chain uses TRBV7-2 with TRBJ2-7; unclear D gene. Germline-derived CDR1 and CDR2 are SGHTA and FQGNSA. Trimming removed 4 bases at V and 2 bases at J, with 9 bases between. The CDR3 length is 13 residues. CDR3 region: CASSSRNTYEQYF. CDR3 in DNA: TGTGCCAGCAGCTCCAGGAACACCTACGAGCAGTACTTC.

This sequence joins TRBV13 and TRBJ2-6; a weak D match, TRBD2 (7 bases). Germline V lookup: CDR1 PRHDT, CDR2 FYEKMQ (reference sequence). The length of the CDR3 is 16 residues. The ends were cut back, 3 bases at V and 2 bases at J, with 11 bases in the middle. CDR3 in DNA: TGTGCCAGCAGCTTTGGGAGGGGGGCTGGGGCCAACGTCCTGACTTTC. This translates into CASSFGRGAGANVLTF.

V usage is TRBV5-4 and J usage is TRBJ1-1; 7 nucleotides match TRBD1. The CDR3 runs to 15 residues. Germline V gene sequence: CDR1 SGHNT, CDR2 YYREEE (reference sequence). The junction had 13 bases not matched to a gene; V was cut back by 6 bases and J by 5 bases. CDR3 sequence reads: CASTQSGTVGTEAFF. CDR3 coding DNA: TGTGCCAGCACCCAATCAGGGACAGTCGGAACTGAAGCTTTCTTT.

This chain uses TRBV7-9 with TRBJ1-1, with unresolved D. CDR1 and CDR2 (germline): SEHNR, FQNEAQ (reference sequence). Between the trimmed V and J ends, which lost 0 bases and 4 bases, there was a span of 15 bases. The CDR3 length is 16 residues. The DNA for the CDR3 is TGTGCCAGCAGCTTAGCCGTATCCGGGTCGGCCACTGAAGCTTTCTTT. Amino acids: CASSLAVSGSATEAFF.

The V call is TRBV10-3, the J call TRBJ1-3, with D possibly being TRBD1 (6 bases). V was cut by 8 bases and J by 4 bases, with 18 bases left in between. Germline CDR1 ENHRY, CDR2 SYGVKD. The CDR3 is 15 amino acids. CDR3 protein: CAILTKGDGGNTIYF. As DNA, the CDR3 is TGTGCCATCCTTACCAAGGGGGATGGGGGAAACACCATATATTTT.

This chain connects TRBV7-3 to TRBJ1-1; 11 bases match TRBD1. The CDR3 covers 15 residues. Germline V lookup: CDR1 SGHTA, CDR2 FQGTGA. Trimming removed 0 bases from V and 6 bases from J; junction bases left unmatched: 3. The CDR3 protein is CASSLTGQGASEAFF. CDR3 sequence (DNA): TGTGCCAGCAGCTTAACTGGACAGGGGGCGTCTGAAGCTTTCTTT.

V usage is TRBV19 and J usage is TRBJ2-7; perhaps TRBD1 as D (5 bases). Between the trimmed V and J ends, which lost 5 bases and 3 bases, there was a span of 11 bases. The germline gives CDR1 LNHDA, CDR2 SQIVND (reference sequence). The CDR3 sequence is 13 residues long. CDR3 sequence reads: CASSLGPNYEQYF. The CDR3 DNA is TGTGCCAGTAGTCTGGGGCCGAACTACGAGCAGTACTTC. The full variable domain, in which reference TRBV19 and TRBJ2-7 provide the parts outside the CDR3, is DGGITQSPKYLFRKEGQNVTLSCEQNLNHDAMYWYRQDPGQGLRLIYYSQIVNDFQKGDIAEGYSVSREKKESFPLTVTSAQKNPTAFYLCASSLGPNYEQYFGPGTRLTVT.

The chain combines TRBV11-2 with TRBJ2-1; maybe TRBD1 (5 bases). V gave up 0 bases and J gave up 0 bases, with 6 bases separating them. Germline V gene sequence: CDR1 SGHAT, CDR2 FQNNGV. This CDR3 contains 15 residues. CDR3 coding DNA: TGTGCCAGCAGCTTAGATGACAGCTCCTACAATGAGCAGTTCTTC. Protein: CASSLDDSSYNEQFF.

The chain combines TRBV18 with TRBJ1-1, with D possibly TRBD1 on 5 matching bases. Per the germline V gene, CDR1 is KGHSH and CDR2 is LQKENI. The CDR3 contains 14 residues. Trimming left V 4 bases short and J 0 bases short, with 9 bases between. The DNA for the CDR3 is TGTGCCAGCTCACGGGGCGGAATGAACACTGAAGCTTTCTTT. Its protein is CASSRGGMNTEAFF.

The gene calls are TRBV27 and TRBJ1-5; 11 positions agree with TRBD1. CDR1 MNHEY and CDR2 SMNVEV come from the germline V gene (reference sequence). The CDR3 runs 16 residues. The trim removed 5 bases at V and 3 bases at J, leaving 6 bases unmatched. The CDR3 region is CASSPGTGGSNQPQHF. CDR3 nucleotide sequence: TGTGCCAGCAGTCCAGGGACAGGGGGTTCCAATCAGCCCCAGCATTTT.

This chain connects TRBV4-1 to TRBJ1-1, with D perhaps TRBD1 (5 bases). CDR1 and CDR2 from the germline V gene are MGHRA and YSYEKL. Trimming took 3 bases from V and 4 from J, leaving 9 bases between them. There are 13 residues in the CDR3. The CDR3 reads CASSHTGSTEAFF. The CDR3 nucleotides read TGCGCCAGCAGCCATACAGGTTCCACTGAAGCTTTCTTT.

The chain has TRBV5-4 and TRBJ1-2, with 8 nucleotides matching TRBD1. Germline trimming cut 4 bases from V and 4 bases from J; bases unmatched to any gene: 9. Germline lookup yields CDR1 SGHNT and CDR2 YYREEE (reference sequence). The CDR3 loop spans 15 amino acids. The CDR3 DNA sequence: TGTGCCAGCAGCCCTAAGACAGGGGAGAGCTATGGCTACACCTTC. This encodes CASSPKTGESYGYTF. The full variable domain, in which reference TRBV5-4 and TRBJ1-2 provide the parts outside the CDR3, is ETGVTQSPTHLIKTRGQQVTLRCSSQSGHNTVSWYQQALGQGPQFIFQYYREEENGRGNFPPRFSGLQFPNYSSELNVNALELDDSALYLCASSPKTGESYGYTFGSGTRLTVV.

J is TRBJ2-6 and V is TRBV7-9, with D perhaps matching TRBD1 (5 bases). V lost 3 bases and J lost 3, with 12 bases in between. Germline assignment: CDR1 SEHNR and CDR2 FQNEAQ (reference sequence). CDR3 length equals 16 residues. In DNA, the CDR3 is TGTGCCAGCAGCTTTGTAGGGGTGGTTGGGGCCAACGTCCTGACTTTC. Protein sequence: CASSFVGVVGANVLTF.

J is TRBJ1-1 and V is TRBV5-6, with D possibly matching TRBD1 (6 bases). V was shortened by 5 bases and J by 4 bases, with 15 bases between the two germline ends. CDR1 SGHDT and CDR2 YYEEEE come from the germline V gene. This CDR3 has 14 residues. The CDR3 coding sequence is TGTGCCAGCAGGGGGGAAGGGGGGGCCACTGAAGCTTTCTTT. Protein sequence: CASRGEGGATEAFF.

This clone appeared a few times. The CDR3 protein is CASSSPREPSAQPKNPEAFF. The CDR3, as DNA: TGTGCCAGCAGTTCCCCTCGAGAACCTTCGGCACAGCCAAAAAACCCTGAAGCTTTCTTT. The chain carries TRBV9 and TRBJ1-1, with no clear D. The germline V gene has CDR1 SGDLS and CDR2 YYNGEE. This CDR3 contains 20 residues. V lost 5 bases to trimming and J lost 6 bases, with 35 bases between them.

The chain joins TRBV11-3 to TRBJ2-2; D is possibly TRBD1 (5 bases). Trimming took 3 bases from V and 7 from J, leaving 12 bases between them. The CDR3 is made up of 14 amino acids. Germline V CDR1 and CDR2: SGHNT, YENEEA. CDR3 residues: CASSFQDNDGELFF. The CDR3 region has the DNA TGTGCCAGCAGCTTCCAGGACAATGACGGGGAGCTGTTTTTT.

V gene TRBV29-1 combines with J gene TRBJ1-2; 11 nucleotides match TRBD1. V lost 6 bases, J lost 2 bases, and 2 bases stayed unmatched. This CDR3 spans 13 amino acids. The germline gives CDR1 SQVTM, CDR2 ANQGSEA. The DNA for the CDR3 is TGCAGCGTAGGACAGGGGGCGAACTATGGCTACACCTTC. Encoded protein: CSVGQGANYGYTF.

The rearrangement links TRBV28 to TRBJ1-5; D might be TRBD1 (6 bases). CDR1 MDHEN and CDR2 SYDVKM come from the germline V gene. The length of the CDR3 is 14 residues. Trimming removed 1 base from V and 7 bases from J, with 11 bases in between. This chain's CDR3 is CASSLLGGGQPQHF. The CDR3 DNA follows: TGTGCCAGCAGTTTATTGGGTGGGGGCCAGCCCCAGCATTTT.

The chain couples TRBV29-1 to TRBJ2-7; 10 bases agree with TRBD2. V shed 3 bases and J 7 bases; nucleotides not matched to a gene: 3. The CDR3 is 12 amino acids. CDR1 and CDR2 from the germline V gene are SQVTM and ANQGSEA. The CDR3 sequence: CSVESGRGEQYV. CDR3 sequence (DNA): TGCAGCGTTGAGAGCGGGAGGGGAGAGCAGTACGTC.

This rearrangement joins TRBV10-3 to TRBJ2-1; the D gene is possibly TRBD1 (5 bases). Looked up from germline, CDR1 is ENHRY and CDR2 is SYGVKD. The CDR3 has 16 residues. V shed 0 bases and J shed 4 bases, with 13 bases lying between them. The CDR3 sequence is CAISESNGARYNEQFF. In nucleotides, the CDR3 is TGTGCCATCAGTGAGTCGAATGGGGCAAGGTACAATGAGCAGTTCTTC.

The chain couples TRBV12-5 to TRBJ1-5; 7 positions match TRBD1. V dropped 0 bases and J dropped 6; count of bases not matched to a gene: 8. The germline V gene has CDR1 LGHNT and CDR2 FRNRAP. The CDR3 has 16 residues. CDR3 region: CASGLVIGQGVQPQHF. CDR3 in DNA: TGTGCTAGTGGTTTGGTTATAGGGCAGGGGGTTCAGCCCCAGCATTTT.